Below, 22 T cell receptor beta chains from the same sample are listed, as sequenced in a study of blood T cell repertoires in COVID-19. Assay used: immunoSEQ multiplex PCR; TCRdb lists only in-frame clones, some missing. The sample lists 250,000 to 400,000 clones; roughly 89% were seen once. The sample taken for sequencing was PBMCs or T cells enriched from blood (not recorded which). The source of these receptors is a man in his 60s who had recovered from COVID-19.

CDR3 sequence reads: CASRSGTVDSPLHF. CDR3 sequence (DNA): TGTGCCAGCAGATCCGGGACAGTAGATTCACCCCTCCACTTT. The J gene is TRBJ1-6, the V gene TRBV6-5; 7 nucleotides line up with TRBD1. After removal of 6 bases from V and 8 bases from J, the junction contained 7 bases not matched to a gene. The CDR3 has 14 residues. Per the germline V gene, CDR1 is MNHEY and CDR2 is SVGAGI.

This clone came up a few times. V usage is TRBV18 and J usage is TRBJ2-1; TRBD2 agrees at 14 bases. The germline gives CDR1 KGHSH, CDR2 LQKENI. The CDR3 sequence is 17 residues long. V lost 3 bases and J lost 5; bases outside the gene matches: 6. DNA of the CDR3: TGTGCCAGCTCACCTGGGACTAGCGGGAGCGGAAACAATGAGCAGTTCTTC. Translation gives CASSPGTSGSGNNEQFF. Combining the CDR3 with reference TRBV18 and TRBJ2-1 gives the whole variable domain NAGVMQNPRHLVRRRGQEARLRCSPMKGHSHVYWYRQLPEEGLKFMVYLQKENIIDESGMPKERFSAEFPKEGPSILRIQQVVRGDSAAYFCASSPGTSGSGNNEQFFGPGTRLTVL.

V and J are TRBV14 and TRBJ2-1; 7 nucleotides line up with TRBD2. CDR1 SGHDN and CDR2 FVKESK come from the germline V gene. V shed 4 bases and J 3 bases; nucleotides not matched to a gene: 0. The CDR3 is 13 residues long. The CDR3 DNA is TGTGCCAGCAGCCGGACTAGCTACAATGAGCAGTTCTTC. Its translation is CASSRTSYNEQFF.

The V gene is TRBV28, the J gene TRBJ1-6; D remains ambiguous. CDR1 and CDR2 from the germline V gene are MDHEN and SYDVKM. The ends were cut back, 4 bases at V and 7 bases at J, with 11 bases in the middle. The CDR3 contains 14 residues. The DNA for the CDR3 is TGTGCCAGCAGTTCAGAGCGGTGGAATTCACCCCTCCACTTT. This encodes CASSSERWNSPLHF.

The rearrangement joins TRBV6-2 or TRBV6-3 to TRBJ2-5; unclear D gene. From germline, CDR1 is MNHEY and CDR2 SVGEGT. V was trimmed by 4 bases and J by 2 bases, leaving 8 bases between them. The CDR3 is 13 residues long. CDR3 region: CASSSQQQETQYF. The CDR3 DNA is TGTGCCAGCAGTTCACAGCAGCAAGAGACCCAGTACTTC.

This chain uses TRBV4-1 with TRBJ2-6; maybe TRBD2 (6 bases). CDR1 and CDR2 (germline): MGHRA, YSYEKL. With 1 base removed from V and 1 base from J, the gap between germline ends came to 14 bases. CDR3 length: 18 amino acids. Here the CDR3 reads CASSQGAGRISGANVLTF. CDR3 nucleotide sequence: TGCGCCAGCAGCCAAGGGGCGGGGAGGATATCTGGGGCCAACGTCCTGACTTTC.

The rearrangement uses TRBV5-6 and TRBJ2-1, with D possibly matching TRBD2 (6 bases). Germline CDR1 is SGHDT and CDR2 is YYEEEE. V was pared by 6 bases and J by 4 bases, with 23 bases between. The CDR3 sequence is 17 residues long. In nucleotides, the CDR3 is TGTGCCAGCATCCTTTACGGGAGAGAATACCGTTACAATGAGCAGTTCTTC. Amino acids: CASILYGREYRYNEQFF.

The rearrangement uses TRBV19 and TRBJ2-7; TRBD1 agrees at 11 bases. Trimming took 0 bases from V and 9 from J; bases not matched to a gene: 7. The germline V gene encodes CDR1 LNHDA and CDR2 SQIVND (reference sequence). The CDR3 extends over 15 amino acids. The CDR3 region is CASSIDNSGQGVQYF. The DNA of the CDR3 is TGTGCCAGTAGTATAGATAATTCGGGACAGGGGGTGCAGTACTTC.

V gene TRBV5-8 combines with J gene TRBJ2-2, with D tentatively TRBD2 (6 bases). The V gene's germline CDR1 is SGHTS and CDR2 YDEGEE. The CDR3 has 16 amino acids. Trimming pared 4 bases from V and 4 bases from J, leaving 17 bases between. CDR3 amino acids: CASSLKTGETTGELFF. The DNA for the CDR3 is TGTGCCAGCAGCCTTAAAACGGGAGAGACCACCGGGGAGCTGTTTTTT.

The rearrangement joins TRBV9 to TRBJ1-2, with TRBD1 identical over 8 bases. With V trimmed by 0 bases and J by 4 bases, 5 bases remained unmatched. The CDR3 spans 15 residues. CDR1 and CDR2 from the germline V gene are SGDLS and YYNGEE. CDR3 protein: CASSVEQGGIYGYTF. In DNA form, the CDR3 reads TGTGCCAGCAGCGTAGAACAGGGGGGGATCTATGGCTACACCTTC.

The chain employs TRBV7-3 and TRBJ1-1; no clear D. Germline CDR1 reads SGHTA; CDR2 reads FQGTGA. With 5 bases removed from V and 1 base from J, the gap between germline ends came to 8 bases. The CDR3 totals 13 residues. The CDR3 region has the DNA TGTGCCAGCAGCACGACACCGAACACTGAAGCTTTCTTT. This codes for CASSTTPNTEAFF.

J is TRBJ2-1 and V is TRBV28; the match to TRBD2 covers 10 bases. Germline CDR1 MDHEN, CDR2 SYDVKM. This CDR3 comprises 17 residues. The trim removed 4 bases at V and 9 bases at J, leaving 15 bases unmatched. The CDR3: CASSSPGLAGERGEQFF. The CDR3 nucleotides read TGTGCCAGCAGTTCTCCCGGGCTAGCGGGAGAAAGAGGTGAGCAGTTCTTC.

Here the CDR3 reads CASSPTPRGSGTHEQYF. Here the CDR3 DNA reads TGCGCCAGCAGCCCCACACCACGTGGTAGCGGGACCCACGAGCAGTACTTC. The genes are TRBV4-3 and TRBJ2-7; TRBD2 aligns across 8 bases. CDR3 length: 17 residues. Germline V gene data show CDR1 as LGHNA and CDR2 as YSLEER. Germline trimming cut 4 bases from V and 5 bases from J; bases unmatched to any gene: 16.

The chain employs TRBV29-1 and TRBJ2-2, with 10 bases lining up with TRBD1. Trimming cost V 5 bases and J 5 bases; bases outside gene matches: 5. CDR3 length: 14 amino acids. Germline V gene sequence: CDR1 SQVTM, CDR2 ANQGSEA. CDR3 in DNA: TGCAGCGTTCTGAGACAGGGGGCGACCGGGGAGCTGTTTTTT. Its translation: CSVLRQGATGELFF.

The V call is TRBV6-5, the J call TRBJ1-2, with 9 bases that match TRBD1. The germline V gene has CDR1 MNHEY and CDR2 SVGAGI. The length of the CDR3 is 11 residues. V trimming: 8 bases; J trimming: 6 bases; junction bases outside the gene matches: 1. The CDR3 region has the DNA TGTGCCAGCGGGACAGGGAATGGCTACACCTTC. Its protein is CASGTGNGYTF.

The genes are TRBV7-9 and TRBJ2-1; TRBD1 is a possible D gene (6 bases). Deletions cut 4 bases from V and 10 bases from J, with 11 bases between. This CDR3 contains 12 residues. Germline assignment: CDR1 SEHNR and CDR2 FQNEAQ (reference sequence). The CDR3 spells CASSSSGTEQFF. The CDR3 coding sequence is TGTGCCAGCAGCTCCTCCGGGACAGAGCAGTTCTTC.

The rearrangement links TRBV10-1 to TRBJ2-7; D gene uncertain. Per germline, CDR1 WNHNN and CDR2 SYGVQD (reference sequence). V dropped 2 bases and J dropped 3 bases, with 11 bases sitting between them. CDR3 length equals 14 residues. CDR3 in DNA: TGCGCCAGCAGTGAGCCCGGTAGCCGCTACGAGCAGTACTTC. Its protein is CASSEPGSRYEQYF.

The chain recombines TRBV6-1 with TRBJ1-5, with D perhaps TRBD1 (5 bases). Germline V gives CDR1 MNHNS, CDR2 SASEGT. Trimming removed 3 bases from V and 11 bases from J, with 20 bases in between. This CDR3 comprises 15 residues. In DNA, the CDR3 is TGTGCCAGCAGTGACGGGGGGAGACCTGGTCTGTCCCAGCATTTT. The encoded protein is CASSDGGRPGLSQHF.

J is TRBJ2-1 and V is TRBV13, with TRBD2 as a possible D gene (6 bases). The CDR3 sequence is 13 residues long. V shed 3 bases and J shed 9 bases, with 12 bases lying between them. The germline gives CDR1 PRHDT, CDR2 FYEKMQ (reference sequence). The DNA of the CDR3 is TGTGCCAGCAGCTTGACCGGGAGCGGTGAGCAGTTCTTC. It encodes CASSLTGSGEQFF.

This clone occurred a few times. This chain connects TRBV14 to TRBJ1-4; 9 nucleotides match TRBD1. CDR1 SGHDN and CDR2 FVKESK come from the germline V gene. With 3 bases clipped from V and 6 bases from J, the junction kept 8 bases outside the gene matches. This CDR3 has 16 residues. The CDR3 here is CASSHSPGQGDEKLFF. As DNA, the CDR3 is TGTGCCAGCAGCCACAGCCCGGGACAGGGAGATGAAAAACTGTTTTTT.

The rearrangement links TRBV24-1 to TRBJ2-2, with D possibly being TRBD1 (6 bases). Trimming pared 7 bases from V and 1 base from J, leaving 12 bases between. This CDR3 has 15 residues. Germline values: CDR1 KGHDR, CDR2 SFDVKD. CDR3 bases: TGTGCCACCAGCACTACAGGGAAGAACACCGGGGAGCTGTTTTTT. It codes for CATSTTGKNTGELFF.

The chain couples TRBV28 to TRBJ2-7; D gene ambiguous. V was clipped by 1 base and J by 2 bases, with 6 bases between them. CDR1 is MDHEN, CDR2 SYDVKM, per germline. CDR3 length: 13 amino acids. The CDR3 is CASSLFQTYEQYF. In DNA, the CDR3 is TGTGCCAGCAGTTTATTTCAGACCTACGAGCAGTACTTC.